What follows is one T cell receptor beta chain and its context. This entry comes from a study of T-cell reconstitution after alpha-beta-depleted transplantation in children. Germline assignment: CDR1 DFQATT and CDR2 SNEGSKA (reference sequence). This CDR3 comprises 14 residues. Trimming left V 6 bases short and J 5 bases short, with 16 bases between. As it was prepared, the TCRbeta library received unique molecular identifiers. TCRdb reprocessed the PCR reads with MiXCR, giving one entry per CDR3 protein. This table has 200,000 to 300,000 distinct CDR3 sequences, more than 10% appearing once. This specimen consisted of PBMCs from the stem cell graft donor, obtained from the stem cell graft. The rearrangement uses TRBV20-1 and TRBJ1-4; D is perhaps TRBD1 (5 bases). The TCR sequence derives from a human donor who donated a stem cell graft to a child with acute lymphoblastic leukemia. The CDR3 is CSAQRGELNEKLFF. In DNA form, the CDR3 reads TGCAGTGCCCAACGGGGGGAGTTGAATGAAAAACTGTTTTTT.